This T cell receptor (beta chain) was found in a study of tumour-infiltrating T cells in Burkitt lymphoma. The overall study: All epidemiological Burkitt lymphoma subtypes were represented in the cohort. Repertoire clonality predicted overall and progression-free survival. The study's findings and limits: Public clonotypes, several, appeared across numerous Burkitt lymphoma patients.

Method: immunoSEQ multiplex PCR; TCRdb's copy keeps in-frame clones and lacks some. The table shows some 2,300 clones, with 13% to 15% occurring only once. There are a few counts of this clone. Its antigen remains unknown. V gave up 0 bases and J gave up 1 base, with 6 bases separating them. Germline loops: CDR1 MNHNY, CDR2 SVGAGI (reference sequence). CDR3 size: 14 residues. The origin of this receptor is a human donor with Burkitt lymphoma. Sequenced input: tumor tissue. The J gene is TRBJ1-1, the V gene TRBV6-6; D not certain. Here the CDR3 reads CASSYSPGNTEAFF. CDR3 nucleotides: TGTGCCAGCAGTTACTCCCCGGGGAACACTGAAGCTTTCTTT.